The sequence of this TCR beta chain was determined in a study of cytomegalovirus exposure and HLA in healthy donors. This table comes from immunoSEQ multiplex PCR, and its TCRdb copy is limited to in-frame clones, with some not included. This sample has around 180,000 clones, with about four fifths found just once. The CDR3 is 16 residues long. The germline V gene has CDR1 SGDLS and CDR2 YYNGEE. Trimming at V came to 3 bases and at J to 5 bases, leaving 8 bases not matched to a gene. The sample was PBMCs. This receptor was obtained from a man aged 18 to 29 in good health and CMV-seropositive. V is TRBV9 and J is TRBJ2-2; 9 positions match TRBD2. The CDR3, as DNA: TGTGCCAGCAGCGCCTTGGCTAGCGGGACGACCGGGGAGCTGTTTTTT. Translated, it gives CASSALASGTTGELFF. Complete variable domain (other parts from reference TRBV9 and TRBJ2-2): DSGVTQTPKHLITATGQRVTLRCSPRSGDLSVYWYQQSLDQGLQFLIQYYNGEERAKGNILERFSAQQFPDLHSELNLSSLELGDSALYFCASSALASGTTGELFFGEGSRLTVL.